This entry lists 11 T cell receptor beta chains sequenced from one sample in a study of blood T cell repertoires in COVID-19. The repertoire was sequenced with immunoSEQ multiplex PCR; TCRdb's copy has only in-frame clones and lacks some. The data show almost 200,000 clones, with around four fifths seen just once and 0.8% to 0.95% held by the top ten. The sequenced sample was peripheral blood. Receptors originate from a man aged 55 to 70 with COVID-19, enrolled during active disease.

This chain's CDR3 is CASSLSGAGELFF. The CDR3 DNA reads TGTGCCAGCAGCTTGTCAGGGGCCGGGGAGCTGTTTTTT. This rearrangement joins TRBV5-6 to TRBJ2-2; D is possibly TRBD1 (6 bases). Germline CDR1 is SGHDT and CDR2 is YYEEEE. V gave up 1 base and J gave up 6 bases, with 7 bases separating them. This CDR3 region has 13 residues.

The gene calls are TRBV9 and TRBJ2-2, with TRBD2 identical over 8 bases. The germline gives CDR1 SGDLS, CDR2 YYNGEE. The CDR3 is 18 amino acids. The J segment lost 4 bases and the V segment lost 0 bases, leaving 11 bases of the junction unmatched. CDR3 loop: CASSVAGGHRIGTGELFF. The CDR3 region has the DNA TGTGCCAGCAGCGTAGCGGGAGGGCACAGGATTGGCACCGGGGAGCTGTTTTTT.

The rearrangement joins TRBV5-1 to TRBJ2-2, with D maybe TRBD2 (5 bases). The ends were cut back, 0 bases at V and 3 bases at J, with 6 bases in the middle. Germline V lookup: CDR1 SGHRS, CDR2 YFSETQ. There are 14 residues in the CDR3. The DNA of the CDR3 is TGCGCCAGCAGCTTGGCTAGCTACACCGGGGAGCTGTTTTTT. As protein: CASSLASYTGELFF. Looking up the rest from reference TRBV5-1 and TRBJ2-2 gives the full variable domain: KAGVTQTPRYLIKTRGQQVTLSCSPISGHRSVSWYQQTPGQGLQFLFEYFSETQRNKGNFPGRFSGRQFSNSRSEMNVSTLELGDSALYLCASSLASYTGELFFGEGSRLTVL.

The genes are TRBV4-1 and TRBJ1-2, with D possibly TRBD1 on 5 matching bases. CDR3 size: 15 residues. V was pared by 3 bases and J by 5 bases, with 16 bases between. Germline CDR1 is MGHRA and CDR2 is YSYEKL. The CDR3 protein is CASSHPVGGEYGYTF. In DNA, the CDR3 is TGCGCCAGCAGCCACCCTGTGGGGGGTGAATATGGCTACACCTTC.

The chain is built from TRBV9 and TRBJ2-5; 7 nucleotides agree with TRBD2. The V gene end was trimmed by 2 bases and the J gene end by 5 bases; junction bases not matched to a gene: 3. The CDR3 length is 13 residues. Germline assignment: CDR1 SGDLS and CDR2 YYNGEE. Written as DNA, the CDR3 is TGTGCCAGCAGCGTTGAGGGAGGGGAGACCCAGTACTTC. The encoded protein is CASSVEGGETQYF.

The rearrangement links TRBV4-2 to TRBJ1-6; the match to TRBD1 covers 8 bases. V gave up 0 bases and J gave up 1 base; unmatched junction bases: 14. Germline CDR1 is LGHNA and CDR2 is YNFKEQ. The CDR3 has 21 residues. CDR3 DNA sequence: TGTGCCAGCAGCCAAGATAAGAGTTCCAGGGGGCGGATATCCTATAATTCACCCCTCCACTTT. Its protein product is CASSQDKSSRGRISYNSPLHF.

This CDR3 is CAIQGGGTNQPQHF. CDR3 DNA: TGTGCCATCCAGGGTGGAGGGACCAATCAGCCCCAGCATTTT. The chain is built from TRBV10-3 and TRBJ1-5; weak D call: TRBD1 (5 bases). V dropped 8 bases and J dropped 3 bases, with 14 bases sitting between them. Germline assignment: CDR1 ENHRY and CDR2 SYGVKD. This CDR3 contains 14 residues.

This chain uses TRBV15 with TRBJ2-5, with 8 positions matching TRBD2. CDR1 and CDR2 (germline): LNHNV, YYDKDF (reference sequence). This CDR3 contains 14 residues. The V gene end was trimmed by 5 bases and the J gene end by 5 bases; junction bases not matched to a gene: 7. In DNA form, the CDR3 reads TGTGCCACCAGCTCTCGGGGGGGCTGGGAGACCCAGTACTTC. Translated, it gives CATSSRGGWETQYF.

The chain carries TRBV4-2 and TRBJ1-1, with 7 nucleotides matching TRBD1. V lost 0 bases, J lost 11 bases, and 6 bases stayed unmatched. CDR3 length: 13 amino acids. CDR1 is LGHNA, CDR2 YNFKEQ, per germline. The CDR3 DNA is TGTGCCAGCAGCCAAGAAATAGGACAGGAGGCTTTCTTT. It translates to CASSQEIGQEAFF.

The chain combines TRBV9 with TRBJ2-2; no clear D. Germline CDR1 reads SGDLS; CDR2 reads YYNGEE. V gave up 0 bases and J gave up 3 bases, with 6 bases separating them. The length of the CDR3 is 14 residues. CDR3 protein: CASSVGPDTGELFF. The CDR3, as DNA: TGTGCCAGCAGCGTAGGCCCGGACACCGGGGAGCTGTTTTTT.

CDR3 sequence: CASSLNTYNEQFF. The CDR3 DNA follows: TGTGCCAGCAGCCTTAATACCTACAATGAGCAGTTCTTC. The chain combines TRBV27 with TRBJ2-1, with D unresolved. This CDR3 region has 13 residues. The V end lost 6 bases, the J end lost 2 bases, and 8 bases lay between the germline ends. The germline gives CDR1 MNHEY, CDR2 SMNVEV (reference sequence).